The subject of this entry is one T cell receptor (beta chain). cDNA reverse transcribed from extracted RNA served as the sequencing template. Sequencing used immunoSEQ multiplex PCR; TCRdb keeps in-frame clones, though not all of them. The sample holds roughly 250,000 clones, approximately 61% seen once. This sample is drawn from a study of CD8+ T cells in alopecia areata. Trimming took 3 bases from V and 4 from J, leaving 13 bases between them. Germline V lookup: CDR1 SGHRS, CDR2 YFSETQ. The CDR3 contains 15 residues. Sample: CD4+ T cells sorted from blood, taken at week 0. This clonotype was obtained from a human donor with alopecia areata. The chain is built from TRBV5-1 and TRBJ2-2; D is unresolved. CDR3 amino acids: CASSSAARTTGELFF. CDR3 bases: TGCGCCAGCAGCTCGGCGGCGCGGACCACCGGGGAGCTGTTTTTT. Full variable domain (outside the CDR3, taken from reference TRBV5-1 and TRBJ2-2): KAGVTQTPRYLIKTRGQQVTLSCSPISGHRSVSWYQQTPGQGLQFLFEYFSETQRNKGNFPGRFSGRQFSNSRSEMNVSTLELGDSALYLCASSSAARTTGELFFGEGSRLTVL.